This entry lists 28 T cell receptor beta chains sequenced from one sample in a study of cytomegalovirus exposure and HLA in healthy donors. The PCR made use of 60 Vbeta and 13 Jbeta primers. Using immunoSEQ multiplex PCR, the repertoire was profiled, and TCRdb retains in-frame clones only, with some absent. Of some 130,000 clones listed, 70% to 80% were seen once; the top ten hold roughly 2%. Sequenced input: PBMCs. The receptor set was obtained from a man in his thirties or forties in good health and CMV-seronegative.

The chain carries TRBV19 and TRBJ2-3; 8 positions match TRBD2. The CDR3 sequence is 17 residues long. V dropped 4 bases and J dropped 4; count of bases not matched to a gene: 13. Germline values: CDR1 LNHDA, CDR2 SQIVND (reference sequence). The DNA for the CDR3 is TGTGCCAGTAGTAGTGTAGGAGCCGGACTAGCCTCAGATACGCAGTATTTT. This sequence encodes CASSSVGAGLASDTQYF.

This chain connects TRBV7-9 to TRBJ2-3; D perhaps matches TRBD1 (6 bases). Between the trimmed V and J ends, which lost 0 bases and 0 bases, there was a span of 19 bases. The V gene's germline CDR1 is SEHNR and CDR2 FQNEAQ (reference sequence). The length of the CDR3 is 19 residues. CDR3 DNA: TGTGCCAGCAGCTTAGCCGGTGGGACATCGAGAACTAGCACAGATACGCAGTATTTT. Translation gives CASSLAGGTSRTSTDTQYF.

This clone has a single count. This sequence joins TRBV2 and TRBJ1-2; 7 bases agree with TRBD1. The V gene's germline CDR1 is SNHLY and CDR2 FYNNEI. The CDR3 length is 14 residues. V lost 3 bases and J lost 4; bases outside the gene matches: 5. DNA for the CDR3: TGTGCCAGCAGTGAGGGGACAGAACTCTATGGCTACACCTTC. Its translation is CASSEGTELYGYTF.

CDR3 bases: TGTGCCTGGGCCACGGTATTTAACTATGGCTACACCTTC. It codes for CAWATVFNYGYTF. The chain is built from TRBV30 and TRBJ1-2; D gene uncertain. Trimming cost V 5 bases and J 1 base, with 11 bases left between them. Germline lookup yields CDR1 GTSNPN and CDR2 SVGIG (reference sequence). The CDR3 is 13 amino acids.

Points on this clone: Other DNA sequences of this sample code for an identical CDR3. The chain is built from TRBV5-1 and TRBJ1-1; D is undetermined. This CDR3 is built from 13 residues. The V end lost 0 bases, the J end lost 4 bases, and 7 bases lay between the germline ends. The germline CDR1 and CDR2 sequences are SGHRS and YFSETQ. The CDR3 protein is CASSLGSGTEAFF. The CDR3 coding sequence is TGCGCCAGCAGCTTGGGGTCGGGCACTGAAGCTTTCTTT.

This chain uses TRBV18 with TRBJ2-7; 8 nucleotides match TRBD1. Germline CDR1 reads KGHSH; CDR2 reads LQKENI. The CDR3 extends over 15 amino acids. The V gene end was trimmed by 8 bases and the J gene end by 3 bases; junction bases not matched to a gene: 12. The CDR3 coding sequence is TGTGCCAGCGGTCAGGGGGCAGGAGAATACTACGAGCAGTACTTC. Translated, it gives CASGQGAGEYYEQYF.

This chain joins TRBV25-1 and TRBJ2-1; 10 bases match TRBD2. Unmatched junction bases numbered 2, after V lost 0 bases and J lost 12 bases. Germline V lookup: CDR1 MGHDK, CDR2 SYGVNS. The CDR3 consists of 13 residues. The CDR3, as DNA: TGTGCCAGCAGTGAATACCTAGCGGGAGCGCAGTTCTTC. Residues: CASSEYLAGAQFF.

This sequence joins TRBV6-1 and TRBJ1-2, with D possibly being TRBD1 (5 bases). V dropped 2 bases and J dropped 3 bases, with 28 bases sitting between them. Germline CDR1 is MNHNS and CDR2 is SASEGT. The CDR3 totals 20 residues. The CDR3 region is CASSEPGGMGQRWTHYGYTF. The CDR3 region has the DNA TGTGCCAGCAGTGAACCCGGCGGGATGGGGCAGAGGTGGACCCACTATGGCTACACCTTC.

V is TRBV28 and J is TRBJ2-7, with D perhaps matching TRBD2 (5 bases). From germline, CDR1 is MDHEN and CDR2 SYDVKM. CDR3 length: 14 amino acids. Trimming shortened V by 6 bases and J by 0 bases, and 12 bases separated the two germline ends. The CDR3: CASSLLAGSYEQYF. Written as DNA, the CDR3 is TGTGCCAGCAGCCTCCTAGCCGGCTCCTACGAGCAGTACTTC. Variable domain in full (rest from reference TRBV28 and TRBJ2-7): DVKVTQSSRYLVKRTGEKVFLECVQDMDHENMFWYRQDPGLGLRLIYFSYDVKMKEKGDIPEGYSVSREKKERFSLILESASTNQTSMYLCASSLLAGSYEQYFGPGTRLTVT.

This chain connects TRBV29-1 to TRBJ2-5; 14 bases agree with TRBD2. Germline trimming cut 5 bases from V and 0 bases from J; bases unmatched to any gene: 11. The CDR3 is 18 amino acids. The germline V gene encodes CDR1 SQVTM and CDR2 ANQGSEA. DNA of the CDR3: TGCAGCGTTTCGGGACTAGCGGGAGTTCTTAGATACCAAGAGACCCAGTACTTC. Encoded protein: CSVSGLAGVLRYQETQYF.

The chain is built from TRBV19 and TRBJ2-1; 10 nucleotides match TRBD2. The CDR3 is 15 amino acids. The J segment lost 8 bases and the V segment lost 3 bases, leaving 7 bases of the junction unmatched. CDR1 and CDR2 from the germline V gene are LNHDA and SQIVND (reference sequence). CDR3 amino acids: CASSINLAGADEQFF. DNA for the CDR3: TGTGCCAGTAGTATTAATCTAGCGGGAGCTGATGAGCAGTTCTTC. The variable domain in full, completed from reference TRBV19 and TRBJ2-1, reads DGGITQSPKYLFRKEGQNVTLSCEQNLNHDAMYWYRQDPGQGLRLIYYSQIVNDFQKGDIAEGYSVSREKKESFPLTVTSAQKNPTAFYLCASSINLAGADEQFFGPGTRLTVL.

The chain employs TRBV21-1 and TRBJ2-7; whether TRBD2, the table's D call, matches the DNA was not checked. TRBV21-1 is an annotated pseudogene. The CDR3 spans 12 residues. In DNA form, the CDR3 reads TGTGCCAGCAGCAAATTTGTATACGAGCAGTACTTC. Translated: CASSKFVYEQYF.

CDR3 loop: CASSGHRGLNTGELFF. As DNA, the CDR3 is TGTGCCAGCAGCGGCCACAGGGGCTTGAACACCGGGGAGCTGTTTTTT. The chain carries TRBV9 and TRBJ2-2; 7 nucleotides match TRBD1. The trim removed 3 bases at V and 1 base at J, leaving 6 bases unmatched. Germline values: CDR1 SGDLS, CDR2 YYNGEE. The CDR3 totals 16 residues.

The chain recombines TRBV4-1 with TRBJ2-2, with 7 bases fitting TRBD2. CDR1 is MGHRA and CDR2 is YSYEKL in the germline V gene. The V gene end was trimmed by 4 bases and the J gene end by 3 bases; junction bases not matched to a gene: 8. The length of the CDR3 is 16 residues. CDR3 in DNA: TGCGCCAGCAGCCCTCTAGCGGCTGCGCACACCGGGGAGCTGTTTTTT. As protein: CASSPLAAAHTGELFF.

The CDR3 loop is CASRSGENQPQHF. For the CDR3, the DNA is TGCGCCAGCAGGTCAGGGGAGAATCAGCCCCAGCATTTT. The chain links TRBV5-1 to TRBJ1-5, with TRBD1 as a possible D gene (6 bases). The CDR3 is made up of 13 amino acids. V lost 5 bases and J lost 4, with 10 bases in between. Germline assignment: CDR1 SGHRS and CDR2 YFSETQ.

This clone was recorded only once. The chain recombines TRBV13 with TRBJ2-3; TRBD1 matches 8 bases. The ends lost 4 bases at V and 2 bases at J; junction bases unmatched: 20. This CDR3 spans 20 amino acids. Germline values: CDR1 PRHDT, CDR2 FYEKMQ (reference sequence). CDR3 sequence: CASSSLKNTWTGPITDTQYF. CDR3 nucleotides: TGTGCCAGCAGCTCTCTGAAAAATACCTGGACAGGGCCCATCACAGATACGCAGTATTTT.

The chain couples TRBV10-2 to TRBJ2-7, with 9 bases aligning to TRBD1. Germline V gene sequence: CDR1 WSHSY, CDR2 SAAADI. This CDR3 region has 12 residues. J gave up 6 bases and V 5 bases, and 2 bases lay outside the gene matches. CDR3 nucleotide sequence: TGCGCCAGCAGTACGACAGGGGGCGAGCAGTACTTC. It codes for CASSTTGGEQYF.

V usage is TRBV5-1 and J usage is TRBJ2-7; possible D gene TRBD1, 5 bases. V gave up 2 bases and J gave up 0 bases, with 12 bases separating them. The germline CDR1 and CDR2 sequences are SGHRS and YFSETQ. The CDR3 extends over 15 amino acids. The CDR3 here is CASSLDSFISYEQYF. Here the CDR3 DNA reads TGCGCCAGCAGCTTAGACAGCTTTATCTCCTACGAGCAGTACTTC.

The rearrangement uses TRBV4-1 and TRBJ1-1; D is undetermined. The CDR3 length is 17 residues. V lost 0 bases and J 0 bases, leaving 14 bases between the germline ends. Germline loops: CDR1 MGHRA, CDR2 YSYEKL. In DNA form, the CDR3 reads TGCGCCAGCAGCCAAGAGGGCCAGTACAGTCTGAACACTGAAGCTTTCTTT. Its translation is CASSQEGQYSLNTEAFF.

This chain links TRBV30 with TRBJ1-5; the D is unclear. The CDR3 is 13 amino acids. The V and J ends lost 2 bases and 5 bases respectively, with 10 bases between them. Germline loops: CDR1 GTSNPN, CDR2 SVGIG (reference sequence). The CDR3 DNA follows: TGTGCCTGGAGTTTTTCACTAGATCAGCCCCAGCATTTT. The encoded protein is CAWSFSLDQPQHF.

The chain is built from TRBV7-8 and TRBJ2-1; no reliable D call. Germline CDR1 reads SGHVS; CDR2 reads FQNEAQ. This CDR3 contains 13 residues. Trimming shortened V by 1 base and J by 5 bases, and 6 bases separated the two germline ends. This chain's CDR3 is CASSLVPDNEQFF. CDR3 nucleotide sequence: TGTGCCAGCAGCTTAGTTCCAGACAATGAGCAGTTCTTC.

The CDR3 sequence is CASSEDAGGEQYF. The CDR3 DNA is TGTGCCAGCAGTGAAGACGCAGGAGGCGAGCAGTACTTC. J is TRBJ2-7 and V is TRBV2; a weak D match, TRBD2 (5 bases). Germline CDR1 reads SNHLY; CDR2 reads FYNNEI. Deletions cut 1 base from V and 6 bases from J, with 10 bases between. The CDR3 is 13 amino acids.

CDR3 loop: CAWSVALYYEQYF. The CDR3 DNA is TGTGCCTGGAGTGTAGCACTTTACTACGAGCAGTACTTC. This chain links TRBV30 with TRBJ2-7; D remains ambiguous. The CDR3 sequence is 13 residues long. CDR1 is GTSNPN, CDR2 SVGIG, per germline (reference sequence). V was trimmed by 0 bases and J by 3 bases, leaving 9 bases between them.

This clone was recorded a few times. The V call is TRBV6-6, the J call TRBJ1-2, with 8 bases that match TRBD1. This CDR3 is built from 12 residues. CDR1 and CDR2 from the germline V gene are MNHNY and SVGAGI (reference sequence). V was clipped by 8 bases and J by 4 bases; unmatched bases: 3. This chain's CDR3 is CASVTGGYGYTF. The CDR3 DNA sequence: TGTGCCAGCGTAACAGGGGGCTATGGCTACACCTTC.

The chain employs TRBV18 and TRBJ2-5; TRBD1 agrees at 8 bases. The germline CDR1 and CDR2 sequences are KGHSH and LQKENI. CDR3 length equals 15 residues. J lost 2 bases, V lost 3 bases, and 5 bases had no gene match. The CDR3 reads CASSPSGTGQETQYF. As DNA, the CDR3 is TGTGCCAGCTCACCCTCCGGGACAGGTCAAGAGACCCAGTACTTC.

This sequence joins TRBV5-1 and TRBJ2-5, with D perhaps TRBD1 (5 bases). CDR1 is SGHRS and CDR2 is YFSETQ in the germline V gene. V was trimmed by 4 bases and J by 5 bases, leaving 15 bases between them. The CDR3 sequence is 14 residues long. The CDR3 DNA sequence: TGCGCCAGCAGCCGTTACTTAGGGGCGGAGACCCAGTACTTC. This translates into CASSRYLGAETQYF.

The chain has TRBV27 and TRBJ2-2; D ambiguous. Germline V gene lookup returns CDR1 MNHEY and CDR2 SMNVEV (reference sequence). CDR3 size: 15 residues. The V gene lost 6 bases and the J gene lost 1 base, with 12 bases spanning the gap. In DNA form, the CDR3 reads TGTGCCAGCAGGACTCCCAGCGAGAACACCGGGGAGCTGTTTTTT. Residues: CASRTPSENTGELFF.

The V and J genes are TRBV7-9 and TRBJ1-2, with 8 positions matching TRBD1. Per the germline V gene, CDR1 is SEHNR and CDR2 is FQNEAQ (reference sequence). Germline trimming cut 5 bases from V and 8 bases from J; bases unmatched to any gene: 7. The CDR3 loop spans 13 amino acids. CDR3 sequence (DNA): TGTGCCAGCAGCCGAACAGGGGGGGGCGGCTACACCTTC. As protein: CASSRTGGGGYTF.